This T cell receptor beta chain was observed in a study of CD8 T cells in ankylosing spondylitis. Findings and limits, study-wide: Those disease-linked clones were CD8+; they were also relatively rare in peripheral blood. Made up of about eight highly homologous variants, a TCR beta motif appeared characteristic of ankylosing spondylitis blood. Reportedly, disease-linked clones are significantly enriched in ankylosing spondylitis patients' matched synovial fluid.

A note on this clonotype: The antigen is unknown.

As the method for making TCR beta libraries, quantitative 5'-RACE with molecular barcodes was used. In TCRdb, the 5' RACE reads were re-called with MiXCR into one record per CDR3 protein. In the table there are some 250,000 distinct CDR3 sequences, around 9.2% of which are singletons. Sequencing input: blood, either unsorted or a sorted T cell fraction (not recorded which). This receptor was identified in a male donor with ankylosing spondylitis or in good health (not recorded which).

CDR3 nucleotides: TGTGCCAGTAGTACCGGGACTCCCAATGAGCAGTTCTTC. This sequence encodes CASSTGTPNEQFF. V and J are TRBV19 and TRBJ2-1; tentatively, D is TRBD2 (6 bases). V dropped 4 bases and J dropped 6 bases, with 10 bases sitting between them. This CDR3 is 13 amino acids long. Germline loops: CDR1 LNHDA, CDR2 SQIVND (reference sequence).